The T cell receptor (beta chain) described here comes from a study of cytotoxic CD8 clonotypes in ibrutinib-treated CLL. This clone was found once. Measured with immunoSEQ multiplex PCR; TCRdb has only the in-frame clones, and not every one. The table has roughly 150,000 clones, about three quarters seen once. The length of the CDR3 is 13 residues. Trimming pared 7 bases from V and 5 bases from J, leaving 13 bases between. Germline loops: CDR1 LNHNV, CDR2 YYDKDF (reference sequence). The starting material was PBMCs, obtained after 24 months of ibrutinib treatment. The source of this sequence is a human donor with chronic lymphocytic leukemia. The rearrangement joins TRBV15 to TRBJ2-3; TRBD2 is a possible D gene (6 bases). In DNA form, the CDR3 reads TGTGCCACCACCGGGGCGGGGAGAGATACGCAGTATTTT. This translates into CATTGAGRDTQYF.